This note documents a single TCR beta chain sequence. Profiled with immunoSEQ multiplex PCR; TCRdb holds only in-frame clones, not every one. The sample yields some 70,000 clones, around 95% seen once. From germline, CDR1 is ENHRY and CDR2 SYGVKD. The CDR3 is 14 amino acids. Trimming removed 8 bases from V and 0 bases from J; junction bases left unmatched: 4. The specimen was PBMCs. The chain recombines TRBV10-3 with TRBJ1-1; TRBD1 agrees at 9 bases. The receptor comes from a man between 40 and 49 years old with rheumatoid arthritis. Here the CDR3 reads CAIGGTGMNTEAFF. For the CDR3, the DNA is TGTGCCATCGGGGGGACAGGGATGAACACTGAAGCTTTCTTT.